The present T cell receptor beta chain was sequenced within a study of human thymus T cells. Those donating were healthy Finnish infants in corrective surgery for congenital heart defects. No fixed cell number was used; all available blood leukocytes supplied DNA. V was trimmed by 2 bases and J by 0 bases, leaving 6 bases between them. Germline V CDR1 and CDR2: SGHAT, FQNNGV. CDR3 size: 14 residues. The study, taken as a whole, reports: V and J gene usage appeared biased in thymic and blood repertoires.

As concerns this clone: Its target is not known.

Assay used: immunoSEQ multiplex PCR; TCRdb lists only in-frame clones, some missing. The sample lists tens of thousands of clones; roughly 94% were seen once. V is TRBV11-2 and J is TRBJ2-3, with unresolved D. The source material was blood. This TCR came from a boy in the first two years of life with a congenital heart defect but otherwise immunologically healthy. CDR3 sequence: CASSLLTSTDTQYF. The CDR3 DNA follows: TGTGCCAGCAGCTTACTAACTAGCACAGATACGCAGTATTTT.